One and the same sample provided the 27 T cell receptor beta chains below, sequenced in a study of breast tumors, draining lymph nodes, adjacent tissues. TCRdb itself ran the multiplex PCR reads through MiXCR, one entry per CDR3 protein. The sample gives 290,000 or so distinct CDR3 sequences, roughly 30% of which show up once; 0.85% to 1.2% is in the top ten. The lymph nodes were axillary draining lymph nodes from breast cancer patients. Sequenced material: axillary lymph node tissue. These receptors all stem from a female donor with breast cancer. Some clones in this sample may be carry-over from other donors' samples.

This clonotype showed up many times. The chain carries TRBV19 and TRBJ1-5, with a weak D call TRBD1 (6 bases). CDR3 size: 19 residues. V was cut by 5 bases and J by 0 bases, with 23 bases left in between. Germline loops: CDR1 LNHDA, CDR2 SQIVND (reference sequence). The CDR3 protein is CASSAAYPGHRYSNQPQHF. The CDR3 coding sequence is TGTGCCAGTAGTGCCGCCTACCCGGGACATCGTTATAGCAATCAGCCCCAGCATTTT.

The chain combines TRBV5-4 with TRBJ2-3; 9 bases fit TRBD2. Germline lookup yields CDR1 SGHNT and CDR2 YYREEE (reference sequence). The CDR3 contains 15 residues. With 2 bases clipped from V and 7 bases from J, the junction kept 8 bases outside the gene matches. In nucleotides, the CDR3 is TGTGCCAGCAGCTTTCGGGCGGGAGGGCCCAATACGCAGTATTTT. This sequence encodes CASSFRAGGPNTQYF.

This clonotype has a count of ten or more. The CDR3 region has the DNA TGTGCCAGCAGGCGGGCGGATTTGGAGTTCTTC. Residues: CASRRADLEFF. The chain employs TRBV12-3 or TRBV12-4 and TRBJ2-1; TRBD2 is a possible D gene (5 bases). The CDR3 is 11 amino acids. Trimming removed 6 bases from V and 14 bases from J, with 14 bases in between.

This clonotype was detected many times. This chain joins TRBV20-1 and TRBJ2-3; D not certain. This CDR3 has 11 residues. V was clipped by 3 bases and J by 2 bases, with 3 bases between them. Germline lookup yields CDR1 DFQATT and CDR2 SNEGSKA (reference sequence). The CDR3 loop is CSARVTDTQYF. The CDR3 coding sequence is TGCAGTGCTAGGGTCACAGATACGCAGTATTTT.

This clonotype was seen repeatedly, ten times or more. The rearrangement joins TRBV9 to TRBJ2-7; 11 nucleotides line up with TRBD2. This CDR3 spans 15 amino acids. Unmatched junction bases numbered 5, after V lost 4 bases and J lost 2 bases. CDR1 and CDR2 from the germline V gene are SGDLS and YYNGEE. The CDR3 DNA follows: TGTGCCAGCAGCCCGGGACTAGCGGATACCTACGAGCAGTACTTC. This encodes CASSPGLADTYEQYF.

In this sample, this clonotype turned up many times. DNA for the CDR3: TGTGCCGGGAAACGTTCTGGGTACGAGCAGTACTTC. This translates into CAGKRSGYEQYF. The chain links TRBV30 to TRBJ2-7; D remains ambiguous. The germline V gene has CDR1 GTSNPN and CDR2 SVGIG (reference sequence). The CDR3 has 12 amino acids. Trimming took 8 bases from V and 4 from J, leaving 15 bases between them.

The V call is TRBV3-1, the J call TRBJ2-7, with D possibly matching TRBD1 (6 bases). V lost 4 bases and J 6 bases, leaving 16 bases between the germline ends. CDR3 length: 14 amino acids. From germline, CDR1 is LGHDT and CDR2 YNNKEL (reference sequence). The DNA of the CDR3 is TGTGCCAGCAGCCGAAGACAGGAATCCAGCGAGCAGTACTTC. Amino acid sequence: CASSRRQESSEQYF.

The chain joins TRBV11-3 to TRBJ2-1; 7 nucleotides align to TRBD2. Germline CDR1 and CDR2: SGHNT and YENEEA. Unmatched junction bases numbered 4, after V lost 1 base and J lost 1 base. CDR3 length equals 16 residues. The DNA for the CDR3 is TGTGCCAGCAGCTTAGTTTTCGGGAGGTCCTACAATGAGCAGTTCTTC. Its translation is CASSLVFGRSYNEQFF.

With regard to this clonotype: A much larger clone lies one base from this, so it may be a read error. The CDR3 DNA reads as TGTGCCAGCAGCCATCCGGGATCCGGTTCGAACTATGGCTACACCTTC. Translation gives CASSHPGSGSNYGYTF. This chain joins TRBV5-4 and TRBJ1-2, with D unresolved. Looked up from germline, CDR1 is SGHNT and CDR2 is YYREEE (reference sequence). V was cut by 4 bases and J by 2 bases, with 18 bases left in between. This CDR3 has 16 amino acids.

There are many counts of this clonotype. CDR3: CASSINRGNQPQHF. In DNA form, the CDR3 reads TGTGCCAGCAGTATAAACAGGGGGAATCAGCCCCAGCATTTT. V usage is TRBV12-3 or TRBV12-4 and J usage is TRBJ1-5; 8 nucleotides match TRBD1. Trimming took 5 bases from V and 4 from J; bases not matched to a gene: 4. This CDR3 is 14 amino acids long.

The CDR3 is CASSYLGSSESPLHF. The CDR3 DNA reads as TGTGCCAGCAGTTACTTGGGCAGTTCGGAGTCACCCCTCCACTTT. V and J are TRBV6-6 and TRBJ1-6, with D hard to call. Trimming pared 1 base from V and 10 bases from J, leaving 14 bases between. This CDR3 has 15 residues. Germline CDR1 is MNHNY and CDR2 is SVGAGI (reference sequence).

About this clonotype itself: One base away lies a much larger clone, so this may be a sequencing read error. V and J are TRBV6-5 and TRBJ2-7; 11 bases line up with TRBD1. Per the germline V gene, CDR1 is MNHEY and CDR2 is SVGAGI. The CDR3 is made up of 13 amino acids. J was trimmed by 7 bases and V by 8 bases; bases with no gene match: 7. In nucleotides, the CDR3 is TGTGCCAGCTGTTGGACAGGGGGCAGGGAGCAGTACTTC. Its translation: CASCWTGGREQYF.

Concerning this clonotype itself: A clone one base away is much larger, so this may be a read error. The rearrangement links TRBV11-3 to TRBJ2-1; 9 bases are shared with TRBD2. CDR3 size: 16 residues. The V and J ends lost 5 bases and 6 bases, in that order; junction bases with no gene match: 11. Germline V lookup: CDR1 SGHNT, CDR2 YENEEA. The CDR3 DNA reads TGTGCCAGCAGCCCCTGGACTAGCGCGATGTTCAATGAGCAGTTCTTC. Amino acids: CASSPWTSAMFNEQFF.

A note on this clonotype: A clone one base away is much larger, so this may be a read error. The chain couples TRBV5-1 to TRBJ2-7, with a weak D call TRBD2 (5 bases). The CDR3 totals 13 residues. Looked up from germline, CDR1 is SGHRS and CDR2 is YFSETQ. The CDR3 bases are TGCGCCAGCAGTCGTGGGGAGCGCTACGACCAGTACTTC. Translation: CASSRGERYDQYF.

This clonotype was seen ten or more times. The genes are TRBV27 and TRBJ2-7; D ambiguous. CDR3 length: 13 amino acids. The ends were cut back, 0 bases at V and 1 base at J, with 4 bases in the middle. The germline V gene encodes CDR1 MNHEY and CDR2 SMNVEV (reference sequence). The CDR3 loop is CASSLSASYEQYF. The CDR3 nucleotides read TGTGCCAGCAGTTTATCGGCTTCCTACGAGCAGTACTTC.

In the case of this clonotype: The junction and the germline gene differ at one end; a read error may be behind it. The chain recombines TRBV6-2 or TRBV6-3 with TRBJ1-2, with D unclear. The germline gives CDR1 MNHEY, CDR2 SVGEGT. This CDR3 has 14 amino acids. CDR3 bases: TGTGCCAGCAGTCACTCGTTCAGCCTACTAAGCTACACCTTC. Translation: CASSHSFSLLSYTF.

As for this clonotype: A much larger clone differs by one base, so this may be a read error. Since no conserved phenylalanine or tryptophan closes the CDR3, a read error is the likely cause. The rearrangement uses TRBV7-2 and TRBJ2-7; 9 bases fit TRBD1. The V gene's germline CDR1 is SGHTA and CDR2 FQGNSA. The CDR3 spans 15 residues. V was pared by 5 bases and J by 6 bases, with 11 bases of the junction left unmatched. CDR3 sequence reads: CASSPRRTGDSEQYL. The DNA for the CDR3 is TGTGCCAGCAGCCCTAGACGGACAGGGGATTCCGAGCAGTACCTC.

The J gene is TRBJ2-3, the V gene TRBV7-8; TRBD2 matches at 8 bases. The tail of the sequence fits TRBJ2-7 better, so the J call may be wrong. From germline, CDR1 is SGHVS and CDR2 FQNEAQ. This CDR3 has 18 residues. The CDR3 sequence is CASSLERGLDGRAHEQYF. In DNA, the CDR3 is TGTGCCAGCAGCTTAGAGAGGGGACTAGACGGGAGGGCCCACGAGCAGTACTTC.

This clonotype was recorded many times. This chain links TRBV5-1 with TRBJ2-6; no firm D call. V shed 1 base and J shed 0 bases, with 8 bases lying between them. This CDR3 comprises 16 residues. Germline V gene lookup returns CDR1 SGHRS and CDR2 YFSETQ. The CDR3 protein is CASSLRSISGANVLTF. DNA of the CDR3: TGCGCCAGCAGCTTGAGGAGTATCTCTGGGGCCAACGTCCTGACTTTC.

This clonotype showed up many times. The chain carries TRBV30 and TRBJ1-2; 7 nucleotides match TRBD1. V dropped 0 bases and J dropped 5; count of bases not matched to a gene: 6. CDR1 GTSNPN and CDR2 SVGIG come from the germline V gene (reference sequence). The CDR3 consists of 14 residues. CDR3 region: CAWSVGGQGYGYTF. CDR3 DNA sequence: TGTGCCTGGAGTGTAGGGGGCCAGGGGTATGGCTACACCTTC. Full variable domain (rest looked up from reference TRBV30 and TRBJ1-2): SQTIHQWPATLVQPVGSPLSLECTVEGTSNPNLYWYRQAAGRGLQLLFYSVGIGQISSEVPQNLSASRPQDRQFILSSKKLLLSDSGFYLCAWSVGGQGYGYTFGSGTRLTVV.

This clonotype was seen a few times. This may stem from a read error, because a much larger clone lies one nucleotide away. The chain uses TRBV12-3 or TRBV12-4 and TRBJ1-4; 9 bases fit TRBD1. The CDR3 covers 16 residues. With 7 bases clipped from V and 8 bases from J, the junction kept 14 bases outside the gene matches. This CDR3 reads CASTFTGGAIREKLFF. For the CDR3, the DNA is TGTGCCAGCACCTTCACAGGGGGCGCGATTCGGGAAAAACTGTTTTTT.

This clonotype was seen ten or more times. Here the CDR3 reads CASRDRGGYGYTF. The CDR3 DNA sequence: TGTGCCAGCAGAGACAGGGGGGGGTATGGCTACACCTTC. The chain is built from TRBV2 and TRBJ1-2, with 9 bases that match TRBD1. V shed 6 bases, J shed 5 bases, and the junction held 4 bases outside the gene matches. The CDR3 is 13 residues long. From germline, CDR1 is SNHLY and CDR2 FYNNEI.

The sample holds a few counts of this clonotype. A much larger clone sits a single nucleotide away, making a read error possible. In this CDR3 the conserved last residue, phenylalanine or tryptophan, is missing, so a read error is likely. This rearrangement joins TRBV7-9 to TRBJ2-7; TRBD2 might be the D (6 bases). This CDR3 has 16 amino acids. Germline V gene data show CDR1 as SEHNR and CDR2 as FQNEAQ (reference sequence). Trimming took off 2 bases at V and 6 bases at J, with 20 bases between the two ends. The CDR3 protein is CASSLPAGTMGSEQYL. CDR3 bases: TGTGCCAGCAGCTTACCGGCGGGAACAATGGGGAGCGAGCAGTACCTC.

The sample holds many counts of this clonotype. The CDR3 reads CSVKRPRDRGENYGYTF. The CDR3 nucleotides read TGCAGCGTCAAAAGGCCCCGGGACAGGGGGGAAAACTATGGCTACACCTTC. This chain joins TRBV29-1 and TRBJ1-2; 11 bases line up with TRBD1. With V trimmed by 6 bases and J by 2 bases, 14 bases remained unmatched. This CDR3 comprises 17 residues. Germline V gene sequence: CDR1 SQVTM, CDR2 ANQGSEA. Based on the CDR3 plus reference TRBV29-1 and TRBJ1-2, the full variable domain is SAVISQKPSRDICQRGTSLTIQCQVDSQVTMMFWYRQQPGQSLTLIATANQGSEATYESGFVIDKFPISRPNLTFSTLTVSNMSPEDSSIYLCSVKRPRDRGENYGYTFGSGTRLTVV.

The rearrangement uses TRBV9 and TRBJ2-1, with 8 bases matching TRBD1. Germline assignment: CDR1 SGDLS and CDR2 YYNGEE. The CDR3 is 15 amino acids. The junction had 6 bases not matched to a gene; V was cut back by 0 bases and J by 7 bases. The CDR3: CASSVDTGGGNEQFF. For the CDR3, the DNA is TGTGCCAGCAGCGTAGATACAGGGGGAGGTAATGAGCAGTTCTTC. Full variable domain (outside the CDR3, taken from reference TRBV9 and TRBJ2-1): DSGVTQTPKHLITATGQRVTLRCSPRSGDLSVYWYQQSLDQGLQFLIQYYNGEERAKGNILERFSAQQFPDLHSELNLSSLELGDSALYFCASSVDTGGGNEQFFGPGTRLTVL.

In this sample, this clonotype turned up many times. The chain carries TRBV7-9 and TRBJ2-2; D gene ambiguous. The CDR3 length is 13 residues. The germline gives CDR1 SEHNR, CDR2 FQNEAQ (reference sequence). V was shortened by 5 bases and J by 4 bases, with 8 bases between the two germline ends. In DNA form, the CDR3 reads TGTGCCAGCAGCCTTGACTTCACCGGGGAGCTGTTTTTT. It specifies CASSLDFTGELFF.

The sample holds many counts of this clonotype. The gene calls are TRBV12-5 and TRBJ2-1; 10 nucleotides line up with TRBD2. Per the germline V gene, CDR1 is LGHNT and CDR2 is FRNRAP. The CDR3 loop spans 18 amino acids. The V and J ends lost 3 bases and 5 bases, in that order; junction bases with no gene match: 13. The CDR3 loop is CASGFQTTSGLIDNEQFF. The CDR3 coding sequence is TGTGCTAGTGGTTTCCAGACGACTAGCGGGCTGATAGACAATGAGCAGTTCTTC.